This T cell receptor (beta chain) was retrieved from a study of T cell changes during pregnancy in multiple sclerosis. Some clones are missing from TCRdb's copy, which holds only in-frame ones; the method was immunoSEQ multiplex PCR. The sample lists roughly 48,000 clones; almost 95% were seen once. V was pared by 3 bases and J by 2 bases, with 11 bases between. This CDR3 spans 15 amino acids. Germline CDR1 reads MNHNS; CDR2 reads SASEGT. This receptor was taken from a female donor with multiple sclerosis, enrolled in a pregnancy study. The source was CD4+ T cells from peripheral blood mononuclear cells, collected in the third trimester of pregnancy. This sequence joins TRBV6-1 and TRBJ1-3; D possibly corresponds to TRBD1 (5 bases). CDR3 amino acids: CASSDGGLPGNTIYF. CDR3 sequence (DNA): TGTGCCAGCAGTGACGGGGGTCTTCCTGGAAACACCATATATTTT.